This T cell receptor (beta chain) was obtained from a study of blood T cell repertoires in COVID-19. Across the whole study: Sources were T cells, B-cell-depleted T cells, or PBMCs; the material itself was cDNA or gDNA.

Sequencing used immunoSEQ multiplex PCR; TCRdb keeps in-frame clones, though not all of them. In the table there are roughly 230,000 clones, 83% of which are singletons. Sequenced sample: peripheral blood. This TCR was sampled from a human donor in a cohort sampled during active COVID-19.

CDR3 loop: CASSVLRAGQFF. CDR3 DNA: TGTGCCAGCAGCGTCCTCAGGGCAGGGCAGTTCTTC. The chain employs TRBV5-6 and TRBJ2-1; the D gene is possibly TRBD1 (5 bases). The CDR3 has 12 residues. V dropped 4 bases and J dropped 12 bases, with 14 bases sitting between them. Germline CDR1 is SGHDT and CDR2 is YYEEEE.